In its sample, the clone carrying this T cell receptor (beta chain) was seen once. Its antigen remains unknown. Given a much more abundant clone one base away, this may be a read error. The sample is drawn from a study of tumor-infiltrating lymphocytes in primary liver carcinoma. The CDR3 runs to 14 residues. CDR1 SGHAT and CDR2 FQDESV come from the germline V gene (reference sequence). V dropped 5 bases and J dropped 8 bases, with 16 bases sitting between them. Study outcomes and limitations: Just around 8-25% of top clones spanned all five tumor regions. Tumors reached a significantly greater top-250-clone fraction than blood did (p = 0.039).

The input was around 500 ng total RNA; TCR beta cDNA was made from it with a constant-region primer. Modified slightly, ARM-PCR produced TCR beta libraries over three nested multiplex PCR rounds. TRBV1-TRBV30 forward primers and a C-beta reverse primer were used in the first two PCR rounds, which each ran for 10 cycles. TCRdb re-called the multiplex PCR reads through MiXCR, storing one row per CDR3 protein. There are fewer than 110,000 distinct CDR3 sequences in the sample; about 70% occur only once, and roughly an eighth lies in the top ten. The approximately 17-32 mg bulk tissue piece was not sorted before simultaneous RNA and DNA extraction.

The gene calls are TRBV11-1 and TRBJ2-1, with D maybe TRBD2 (6 bases). The origin of this receptor is a woman in her fifties or sixties with primary liver carcinoma and hepatitis B virus infection. Specimen: liver tumor tissue from sampling region 2. Subset in this sample: tumor region T2, inferior pole. The CDR3 is CASSPGTSGDEQFF. The CDR3 nucleotides read TGTGCCAGCAGCCCCGGGACTTCGGGCGATGAGCAGTTCTTC.